These 23 T cell receptor beta chains share one sample of origin, sequenced in a study of human T cells and chemical hapten exposure. MiXCR, applied by TCRdb to the RACE reads, yields one record per CDR3 protein. Among 250,000 or so distinct CDR3 sequences listed, roughly 8% were seen once. As to time point: pre-sensitization, week 0. Treatment here: therapeutic diphenylcyclopropenone sensitization with weekly scalp DPC. The sequencing used whole blood, collected in connection with sensitization to the hapten diphenylcyclopropenone (DPC). The receptors stem from a man between 18 and 35 years old with alopecia areata. Some clones in this sample may be carry-over from other donors' samples.

This clonotype was counted only a few times. The chain joins TRBV29-1 to TRBJ1-1, with 11 positions matching TRBD1. V lost 5 bases, J lost 4 bases, and 12 bases stayed unmatched. The CDR3 totals 16 residues. Germline V lookup: CDR1 SQVTM, CDR2 ANQGSEA. The CDR3 reads CSVSRTGGALVTEAFF. CDR3 DNA sequence: TGCAGCGTTTCCCGGACAGGGGGCGCCTTGGTCACTGAAGCTTTCTTT.

This clonotype was seen repeatedly, ten times or more. This chain connects TRBV7-9 to TRBJ2-5, with 8 bases fitting TRBD1. CDR1 SEHNR and CDR2 FQNEAQ come from the germline V gene (reference sequence). This CDR3 contains 17 residues. Trimming at V came to 2 bases and at J to 1 base, leaving 9 bases not matched to a gene. CDR3 protein: CASSLRGQGLVQETQYF. The CDR3, as DNA: TGTGCCAGCAGCTTACGTGGACAGGGTTTAGTCCAAGAGACCCAGTACTTC.

This clonotype turned up a few times. The genes are TRBV28 and TRBJ2-7, with D perhaps TRBD1 (6 bases). This CDR3 is 12 amino acids long. Trimming stripped 3 bases from V and 5 bases from J, with 8 bases between. Looked up from germline, CDR1 is MDHEN and CDR2 is SYDVKM. This CDR3 is CASSFDRNEQYV. The CDR3 DNA reads as TGTGCCAGCAGTTTCGACAGGAACGAGCAGTACGTC.

This clonotype has just a few counts. Written as DNA, the CDR3 is TGTGCCAGCAGCTTAGAGGCCAAATTATACGGCGCGAACACCGGGGAGCTGTTTTTT. Translated: CASSLEAKLYGANTGELFF. The rearrangement uses TRBV7-8 and TRBJ2-2; D not certain. Germline values: CDR1 SGHVS, CDR2 FQNEAQ. Between the trimmed V and J ends, which lost 1 base and 0 bases, there was a span of 18 bases. CDR3 length: 19 amino acids.

This clonotype has a count of ten or more. The rearrangement uses TRBV10-3 and TRBJ2-1, with D possibly TRBD1 on 6 matching bases. The V gene's germline CDR1 is ENHRY and CDR2 SYGVKD. CDR3 length: 14 residues. Trimming took off 10 bases at V and 4 bases at J, with 17 bases between the two ends. This CDR3 is CATRDTQLYNEQFF. In nucleotides, the CDR3 is TGTGCCACCAGGGACACCCAACTTTACAATGAGCAGTTCTTC.

The chain combines TRBV5-1 with TRBJ1-4; 10 bases map to TRBD1. Germline V CDR1 and CDR2: SGHRS, YFSETQ. There are 16 residues in the CDR3. J gave up 8 bases and V 0 bases, and 7 bases lay outside the gene matches. CDR3 residues: CASSLDAGTGEEKLFF. The CDR3 DNA reads TGCGCCAGCAGCTTGGACGCCGGGACAGGGGAAGAAAAACTGTTTTTT.

The chain links TRBV24-1 to TRBJ1-2, with D perhaps matching TRBD1 (5 bases). Germline V gives CDR1 KGHDR, CDR2 SFDVKD. The CDR3 spans 14 residues. Deletions cut 3 bases from V and 6 bases from J, with 13 bases between. CDR3 residues: CATSDQGLWDGYTF. CDR3 in DNA: TGTGCCACCAGTGATCAGGGCCTCTGGGATGGCTACACCTTC.

CDR3 DNA sequence: TGCGCCAGCAGCCGCTCACCGACAGCGAACACTGAAGCTTTCTTT. Amino acid sequence: CASSRSPTANTEAFF. The rearrangement joins TRBV5-1 to TRBJ1-1; possibly TRBD1 for D (5 bases). Trimming removed 4 bases from V and 1 base from J, with 14 bases in between. Germline V gene sequence: CDR1 SGHRS, CDR2 YFSETQ. The CDR3 length is 15 residues.

This clonotype was recorded at least ten times. This chain connects TRBV29-1 to TRBJ2-1, with a tentative D call TRBD2 (7 bases). CDR3 length: 17 residues. V was cut by 3 bases and J by 5 bases, with 23 bases left in between. Germline CDR1 SQVTM, CDR2 ANQGSEA. DNA of the CDR3: TGCAGCGTTGACCGGCAGGGTATGCGCGGGGGCCACAATGAGCAGTTCTTC. It specifies CSVDRQGMRGGHNEQFF.

This clonotype has ten or more counts. The chain joins TRBV12-3 or TRBV12-4 to TRBJ2-2; D ambiguous. CDR3 length: 15 amino acids. Trimming took 6 bases from V and 8 from J, leaving 19 bases between them. The CDR3 sequence: CASRVGSARVGELFF. CDR3 DNA sequence: TGTGCCAGCAGGGTGGGCAGTGCGCGAGTTGGGGAGCTGTTTTTT.

In its sample, this clonotype was seen a few times. This chain uses TRBV15 with TRBJ2-7; D possibly corresponds to TRBD2 (7 bases). Trimming took off 0 bases at V and 4 bases at J, with 19 bases between the two ends. Germline CDR1 is LNHNV and CDR2 is YYDKDF (reference sequence). This CDR3 comprises 17 residues. This CDR3 reads CATSRDQSWGGLYEQYF. The CDR3 DNA follows: TGTGCCACCAGCAGAGATCAAAGTTGGGGGGGCCTGTACGAGCAGTACTTC.

There are a few counts of this clonotype. The gene calls are TRBV12-5 and TRBJ1-2; no clear D gene. This CDR3 has 17 residues. The germline V gene encodes CDR1 LGHNT and CDR2 FRNRAP. The germline V and J ends were trimmed by 0 bases and 4 bases, with 18 bases remaining between them. The CDR3 spells CASGLVLSERITYGYTF. In DNA, the CDR3 is TGTGCTAGTGGTTTGGTACTTAGTGAGAGGATCACCTATGGCTACACCTTC.

The chain recombines TRBV12-3 or TRBV12-4 with TRBJ2-4; possibly TRBD2 for D (5 bases). Trimming took off 3 bases at V and 4 bases at J, with 10 bases between the two ends. CDR3 length equals 14 residues. In nucleotides, the CDR3 is TGTGCCAGCAGTTTCGTCGGGAAGAAAAACATTCAGTACTTC. The encoded protein is CASSFVGKKNIQYF.

This clonotype was found a few times. The chain carries TRBV18 and TRBJ1-2; 8 bases line up with TRBD1. Per germline, CDR1 KGHSH and CDR2 LQKENI. V gave up 3 bases and J gave up 4 bases; unmatched junction bases: 7. There are 15 residues in the CDR3. Here the CDR3 reads CASSPRQGPPYGYTF. DNA for the CDR3: TGTGCCAGCTCACCGAGACAGGGGCCGCCCTATGGCTACACCTTC.

J is TRBJ2-2 and V is TRBV5-1; the D is unclear. CDR1 and CDR2 (germline): SGHRS, YFSETQ. CDR3 length: 15 residues. V was pared by 0 bases and J by 1 base, with 7 bases between. The CDR3 nucleotides read TGCGCCAGCAGCTTGGAGGCCAGGAACACCGGGGAGCTGTTTTTT. As protein: CASSLEARNTGELFF.

The chain combines TRBV28 with TRBJ2-5; D is uncertain. The CDR3 is 13 residues long. Germline values: CDR1 MDHEN, CDR2 SYDVKM. V lost 6 bases and J lost 4, with 12 bases in between. The CDR3 DNA is TGTGCCAGCAGGCCCCCGGCGGCAGAGACCCAGTACTTC. The encoded protein is CASRPPAAETQYF.

CDR3 nucleotides: TGTGCCAGCAGCCAAGATGCAGGGAACGAGCAGTACTTC. It is translated as CASSQDAGNEQYF. This chain joins TRBV4-2 and TRBJ2-7, with D possibly being TRBD1 (5 bases). V was trimmed by 0 bases and J by 5 bases, leaving 8 bases between them. The CDR3 sequence is 13 residues long. Germline CDR1 and CDR2: LGHNA and YNFKEQ.

At least ten counts were recorded for this clonotype. The V call is TRBV7-9, the J call TRBJ1-4; D remains ambiguous. Germline V lookup: CDR1 SEHNR, CDR2 FQNEAQ (reference sequence). V shed 10 bases and J shed 3 bases, with 12 bases lying between them. This CDR3 region has 13 residues. In DNA form, the CDR3 reads TGTGCCACCAACCGGGAGTCTAATGAAAAACTGTTTTTT. Residues: CATNRESNEKLFF.

This clonotype was counted only a few times. The chain uses TRBV9 and TRBJ2-2; no definite D call. V gave up 0 bases and J gave up 3 bases, with 12 bases separating them. The CDR3 has 16 residues. Germline V gene sequence: CDR1 SGDLS, CDR2 YYNGEE. DNA for the CDR3: TGTGCCAGCAGCGTAGATTTTGTTTCTTACACCGGGGAGCTGTTTTTT. Translated, it gives CASSVDFVSYTGELFF.

Many counts were recorded for this clonotype. The chain joins TRBV12-3 or TRBV12-4 to TRBJ1-1, with TRBD1 as a possible D gene (6 bases). The CDR3 consists of 15 residues. The V and J ends lost 2 bases and 1 base respectively, with 11 bases between them. The CDR3 sequence is CASSLRQVGNTEAFF. The CDR3 nucleotides are TGTGCCAGCAGTTTACGACAGGTCGGGAACACTGAAGCTTTCTTT.

This clonotype showed up many times. This chain links TRBV12-3 or TRBV12-4 with TRBJ1-2; the match to TRBD1 covers 8 bases. The CDR3 is 14 residues long. V lost 6 bases, J lost 5 bases, and 8 bases stayed unmatched. The CDR3 region has the DNA TGTGCCAGCAGCCTTGGACAGGGCACATATGGCTACACCTTC. It specifies CASSLGQGTYGYTF.

V gene TRBV20-1 combines with J gene TRBJ2-7, with 8 bases aligning to TRBD1. CDR1 is DFQATT, CDR2 SNEGSKA, per germline (reference sequence). The J segment lost 0 bases and the V segment lost 3 bases, leaving 4 bases of the junction unmatched. The CDR3 totals 14 residues. The CDR3 reads CSASGQGLSYEQYF. The CDR3 DNA follows: TGCAGTGCTAGCGGACAGGGACTCTCCTACGAGCAGTACTTC.

This clonotype was seen more than once but under ten times. The chain recombines TRBV6-5 with TRBJ1-1; D not resolved. This CDR3 is 11 amino acids long. Per the germline V gene, CDR1 is MNHEY and CDR2 is SVGAGI. V gave up 10 bases and J gave up 3 bases, with 9 bases separating them. CDR3 nucleotide sequence: TGTGCCACCTTATGGGACACTGAAGCTTTCTTT. Translated, it gives CATLWDTEAFF.